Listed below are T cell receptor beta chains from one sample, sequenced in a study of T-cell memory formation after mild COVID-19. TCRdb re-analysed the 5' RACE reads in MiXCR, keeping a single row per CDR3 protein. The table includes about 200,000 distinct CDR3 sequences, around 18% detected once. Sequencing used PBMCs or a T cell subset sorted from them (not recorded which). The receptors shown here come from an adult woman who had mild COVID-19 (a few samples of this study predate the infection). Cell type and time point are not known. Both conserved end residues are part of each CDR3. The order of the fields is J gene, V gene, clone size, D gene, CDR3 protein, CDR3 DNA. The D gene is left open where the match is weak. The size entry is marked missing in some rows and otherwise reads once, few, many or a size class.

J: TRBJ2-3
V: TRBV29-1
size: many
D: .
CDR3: CSVVGAFSTDTQYF
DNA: TGCAGCGTTGTCGGCGCGTTCAGCACAGATACGCAGTATTTT

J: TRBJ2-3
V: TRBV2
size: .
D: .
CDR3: CASSGEADTQYF
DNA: TGTGCCAGCAGTGGTGAAGCAGATACGCAGTATTTT

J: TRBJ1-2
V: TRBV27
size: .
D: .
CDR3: CASRGWNYGYTF
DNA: TGTGCCAGCAGGGGCTGGAACTATGGCTACACCTTC

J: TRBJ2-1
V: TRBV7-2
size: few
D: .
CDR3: CASSLVVTSYNEQFF
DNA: TGTGCCAGCAGCTTAGTAGTTACCTCCTACAATGAGCAGTTCTTC

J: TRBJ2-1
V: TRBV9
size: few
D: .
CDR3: CASSSSRGDEQFF
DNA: TGTGCCAGCAGCTCTTCCCGGGGCGATGAGCAGTTCTTC

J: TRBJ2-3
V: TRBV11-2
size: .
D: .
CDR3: CASSLGPVSTDTQYF
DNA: TGTGCCAGCAGCTTAGGCCCAGTAAGCACAGATACGCAGTATTTT

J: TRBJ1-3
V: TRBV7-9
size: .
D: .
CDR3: CASSPQGNSGNTIYF
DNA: TGTGCCAGCAGCCCCCAGGGGAACTCTGGAAACACCATATATTTT

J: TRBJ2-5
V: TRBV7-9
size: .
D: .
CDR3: CASSLRPHGTVQETQYF
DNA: TGTGCCAGCAGCTTAAGGCCCCACGGGACGGTACAAGAGACCCAGTACTTC

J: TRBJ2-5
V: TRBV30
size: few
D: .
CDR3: CAWSILVRGQETQYF
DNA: TGTGCCTGGAGTATTCTCGTAAGGGGGCAAGAGACCCAGTACTTC

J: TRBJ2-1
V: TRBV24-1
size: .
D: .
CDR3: CATSDGQAGAGEQFF
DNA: TGTGCCACCAGTGACGGACAGGCGGGGGCTGGTGAGCAGTTCTTC

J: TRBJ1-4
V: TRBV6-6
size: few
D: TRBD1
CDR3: CASISGQGGEKLFF
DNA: TGTGCCAGCATTTCGGGACAGGGAGGTGAAAAACTGTTTTTT

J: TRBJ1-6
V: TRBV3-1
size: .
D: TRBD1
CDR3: CASSQAMRETGNSPLHF
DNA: TGTGCCAGCAGCCAAGCTATGCGTGAGACAGGGAATTCACCCCTCCACTTT

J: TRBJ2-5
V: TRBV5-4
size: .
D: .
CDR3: CASSLGFGETQYF
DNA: TGTGCCAGCAGCTTGGGATTCGGGGAGACCCAGTACTTC

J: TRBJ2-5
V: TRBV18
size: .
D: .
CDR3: CASSRTVGASQETQYF
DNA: TGTGCCAGCTCGAGGACAGTGGGCGCCTCCCAAGAGACCCAGTACTTC

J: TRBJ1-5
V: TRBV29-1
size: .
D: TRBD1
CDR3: CSVETGTKPQHF
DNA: TGCAGCGTGGAGACAGGGACCAAGCCCCAGCATTTT

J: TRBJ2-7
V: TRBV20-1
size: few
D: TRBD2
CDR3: CSAGNSGTNYEQYF
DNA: TGCAGTGCCGGCAATAGCGGGACCAATTACGAGCAGTACTTC

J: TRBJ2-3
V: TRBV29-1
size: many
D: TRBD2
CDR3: CSAFAGTSGGTDTQYF
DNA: TGCAGCGCATTCGCCGGCACTAGCGGCGGCACAGATACGCAGTATTTT